A single sample is the source of the 26 T cell receptor beta chains below, sequenced in a study of CXCR4 blockade with PD-1 therapy in pancreatic cancer. Generated by immunoSEQ multiplex PCR, the TCRdb table keeps only in-frame clones and is missing some. The repertoire holds over 8,000 clones, with around three fifths as singletons. The sample comprised tumor tissue. All receptors come from a human donor with pancreatic ductal adenocarcinoma.

This chain connects TRBV30 to TRBJ1-1, with D perhaps matching TRBD1 (5 bases). V lost 0 bases and J lost 5, with 13 bases in between. There are 14 residues in the CDR3. Germline CDR1 reads GTSNPN; CDR2 reads SVGIG (reference sequence). The CDR3 loop reads CAWSVGTPATEAFF. In DNA, the CDR3 is TGTGCCTGGAGTGTGGGGACTCCCGCTACTGAAGCTTTCTTT.

V usage is TRBV12-5 and J usage is TRBJ2-7; either TRBD1 or TRBD2 may supply D (5 bases each). The CDR3 has 13 residues. V was pared by 7 bases and J by 0 bases, with 10 bases between. Germline CDR1 is LGHNT and CDR2 is FRNRAP. The CDR3 bases are TGTGCTAGTGCTCGGGGCGGCTCCTACGAGCAGTACTTC. Residues: CASARGGSYEQYF.

The gene calls are TRBV30 and TRBJ2-5; no clear D. The length of the CDR3 is 11 residues. The germline gives CDR1 GTSNPN, CDR2 SVGIG (reference sequence). Deletions cut 4 bases from V and 5 bases from J, with 8 bases between. The CDR3 here is CAWNALETQYF. CDR3 DNA sequence: TGTGCCTGGAATGCTTTGGAGACCCAGTACTTC.

The chain recombines TRBV4-1 with TRBJ2-1, with D tentatively TRBD1 or TRBD2 (5 bases each). Deletions cut 4 bases from V and 4 bases from J, with 20 bases between. Per the germline V gene, CDR1 is MGHRA and CDR2 is YSYEKL. The CDR3 has 17 amino acids. In DNA form, the CDR3 reads TGCGCCAGCAGCCGATCCCCGGGACCTCTAATTTACAATGAGCAGTTCTTC. Protein sequence: CASSRSPGPLIYNEQFF.

Only a few counts were recorded for this clone. V usage is TRBV4-1 and J usage is TRBJ2-7; 9 nucleotides line up with TRBD1. Trimming took 0 bases from V and 5 from J; bases not matched to a gene: 2. The CDR3 covers 14 residues. Germline V gene lookup returns CDR1 MGHRA and CDR2 YSYEKL. The CDR3: CASSQERTGDEQYF. CDR3 nucleotide sequence: TGCGCCAGCAGCCAAGAGAGGACAGGGGACGAGCAGTACTTC.

This clone is medium-sized in the sample. This chain joins TRBV9 and TRBJ1-1, with a tentative D call TRBD1 (5 bases). Per germline, CDR1 SGDLS and CDR2 YYNGEE. CDR3 length: 13 residues. Between the trimmed V and J ends, which lost 4 bases and 4 bases, there was a span of 11 bases. CDR3 nucleotides: TGTGCCAGCAGCTTAGCGAGGGGCACTGAAGCTTTCTTT. It specifies CASSLARGTEAFF.

This chain joins TRBV14 and TRBJ1-2; D unresolved. Trimming took 2 bases from V and 3 from J, leaving 10 bases between them. The germline CDR1 and CDR2 sequences are SGHDN and FVKESK. The CDR3 sequence is 14 residues long. In DNA form, the CDR3 reads TGTGCCAGCAGCCAATACATCAGCGACTATGGCTACACCTTC. Translation gives CASSQYISDYGYTF.

This clone turned up a few times. The J gene is TRBJ2-7, the V gene TRBV4-1; no definite D call. The germline V gene has CDR1 MGHRA and CDR2 YSYEKL. The CDR3 sequence is 13 residues long. V was pared by 5 bases and J by 3 bases, with 11 bases between. For the CDR3, the DNA is TGCGCCAGCAGCGGAGAGGTTTTCTACGAGCAGTACTTC. Encoded protein: CASSGEVFYEQYF.

The chain links TRBV18 to TRBJ1-3, with TRBD1 identical over 9 bases. CDR1 KGHSH and CDR2 LQKENI come from the germline V gene. CDR3 length: 16 residues. V shed 1 base, J shed 4 bases, and the junction held 5 bases outside the gene matches. The CDR3 DNA reads TGTGCCAGCTCACCACGGGCGGGACAGGGAGGAAACACCATATATTTT. This encodes CASSPRAGQGGNTIYF.

There are a few counts of this clone. The chain is built from TRBV5-1 and TRBJ2-3, with TRBD2 as a possible D gene (5 bases). V dropped 1 base and J dropped 2 bases, with 8 bases sitting between them. Germline CDR1 is SGHRS and CDR2 is YFSETQ. The CDR3 is 14 amino acids. The CDR3, as DNA: TGCGCCAGCAGCTTGCTGAGGGCCACAGATACGCAGTATTTT. Protein product: CASSLLRATDTQYF.

The V and J genes are TRBV6-8 and TRBJ2-5, with 7 nucleotides matching TRBD1. J gave up 5 bases and V 6 bases, and 9 bases lay outside the gene matches. The CDR3 is 14 residues long. The germline CDR1 and CDR2 sequences are MNHGY and SAAAGT. The CDR3 reads CASRVTGVGETQYF. The CDR3 coding sequence is TGTGCCAGCAGAGTTACAGGGGTGGGGGAGACCCAGTACTTC.

V and J are TRBV19 and TRBJ1-1; 10 nucleotides line up with TRBD1. With 6 bases clipped from V and 5 bases from J, the junction kept 6 bases outside the gene matches. The germline CDR1 and CDR2 sequences are LNHDA and SQIVND (reference sequence). The CDR3 extends over 14 amino acids. CDR3 bases: TGTGCCAGTAGCGGACAGGGGGTGGGTACTGAAGCTTTCTTT. This codes for CASSGQGVGTEAFF.

The chain carries TRBV29-1 and TRBJ2-7; 15 bases align to TRBD2. The trim removed 8 bases at V and 6 bases at J, leaving 8 bases unmatched. Per germline, CDR1 SQVTM and CDR2 ANQGSEA. The CDR3 loop spans 14 amino acids. CDR3 nucleotides: TGCAGCTATGGGACTAGCGGGAGGACCGGCGAGCAGTACTTC. This gives the protein CSYGTSGRTGEQYF.

The chain carries TRBV29-1 and TRBJ2-2, with 12 bases that match TRBD1. Trimming removed 5 bases from V and 7 bases from J; junction bases left unmatched: 8. The CDR3 has 15 amino acids. Germline V gene data show CDR1 as SQVTM and CDR2 as ANQGSEA. In DNA, the CDR3 is TGCAGCGTTCAAGCCGGGACAGGGGGCAGCGGGGAGCTGTTTTTT. Translation gives CSVQAGTGGSGELFF.

The chain carries TRBV19 and TRBJ2-4, with 7 bases aligning to TRBD1. Germline V gives CDR1 LNHDA, CDR2 SQIVND (reference sequence). This CDR3 is built from 15 residues. V lost 5 bases, J lost 7 bases, and 11 bases stayed unmatched. CDR3 nucleotide sequence: TGTGCCAGTAGTTCCCAAGGGGGCCGGGCGAACATTCAGTACTTC. Its protein product is CASSSQGGRANIQYF.

The V gene is TRBV28, the J gene TRBJ2-1; 9 bases map to TRBD1. V was pared by 6 bases and J by 7 bases, with 10 bases of the junction left unmatched. The germline V gene has CDR1 MDHEN and CDR2 SYDVKM. The CDR3 extends over 15 amino acids. CDR3 amino acids: CASSRRGQGSNEQFF. In nucleotides, the CDR3 is TGTGCCAGCAGCAGGAGGGGACAGGGTTCGAATGAGCAGTTCTTC.

The rearrangement uses TRBV28 and TRBJ1-5; TRBD1 matches 7 bases. Trimming cost V 10 bases and J 7 bases; bases outside gene matches: 13. This CDR3 spans 14 amino acids. Germline-derived CDR1 and CDR2 are MDHEN and SYDVKM. The CDR3 loop reads CATQTGPGRQPQHF. The CDR3 nucleotides are TGTGCCACCCAGACAGGGCCAGGACGGCAGCCCCAGCATTTT.

This chain connects TRBV15 to TRBJ1-3, with D perhaps TRBD1 (6 bases). Germline values: CDR1 LNHNV, CDR2 YYDKDF (reference sequence). There are 14 residues in the CDR3. Trimming took 0 bases from V and 9 from J, leaving 12 bases between them. CDR3 in amino acids: CATSRDAGESTIYF. The CDR3 region has the DNA TGTGCCACCAGCAGAGATGCAGGGGAGTCCACCATATATTTT.

The chain combines TRBV18 with TRBJ2-1; D may be TRBD1 (5 bases). V was pared by 2 bases and J by 5 bases, with 13 bases between. The CDR3 has 15 amino acids. Germline V gives CDR1 KGHSH, CDR2 LQKENI. The CDR3 region is CASSPTQGKNNEQFF. The DNA of the CDR3 is TGTGCCAGCTCACCAACTCAGGGAAAAAACAATGAGCAGTTCTTC. The full variable domain, rest sourced from reference TRBV18 and TRBJ2-1, is NAGVMQNPRHLVRRRGQEARLRCSPMKGHSHVYWYRQLPEEGLKFMVYLQKENIIDESGMPKERFSAEFPKEGPSILRIQQVVRGDSAAYFCASSPTQGKNNEQFFGPGTRLTVL.

V is TRBV5-1 and J is TRBJ2-7, with D hard to call. Looked up from germline, CDR1 is SGHRS and CDR2 is YFSETQ. The CDR3 consists of 14 residues. Trimming stripped 4 bases from V and 0 bases from J, with 11 bases between. DNA of the CDR3: TGCGCCAGCAGCCCCCCGGCAAGCTCCTACGAGCAGTACTTC. Its protein is CASSPPASSYEQYF.

Worth noting for this clone: It is unclear where the CDR3 begins or ends on the DNA, so no DNA is shown, and the CDR3 is as TCRdb lists it. The rearrangement joins TRBV9 to TRBJ2-7; the table's D call, TRBD2, was not checked against the DNA. The CDR3 sequence runs 15 residues, both termini included. Germline V gene data show CDR1 as SGDLS and CDR2 as YYNGEE. This chain's CDR3 is CASSPRGTSASEQYF.

The CDR3 protein is CASSDGTGVSPLHF. The CDR3 DNA follows: TGTGCCAGCAGCGACGGGACAGGGGTTTCACCCCTCCACTTT. The V and J genes are TRBV9 and TRBJ1-6; TRBD1 agrees at 10 bases. The trim removed 3 bases at V and 9 bases at J, leaving 3 bases unmatched. The CDR3 is made up of 14 amino acids. Germline V gene lookup returns CDR1 SGDLS and CDR2 YYNGEE.

This clone has more than one count but fewer than ten. The chain employs TRBV6-7 and TRBJ2-2; D is perhaps TRBD2 (6 bases). TRBV6-7 is an open reading frame whose function is uncertain. The CDR3 has 14 residues. Trimming removed 2 bases from V and 5 bases from J, with 9 bases in between. This CDR3 is CASSYLGGTGELFF. Written as DNA, the CDR3 is TGTGCCAGCAGTTACCTCGGGGGAACCGGGGAGCTGTTTTTT.

By sample share, this clone is medium-sized. The chain joins TRBV9 to TRBJ2-1, with D perhaps TRBD1 or TRBD2 (6 bases each). V lost 0 bases and J 5 bases, leaving 12 bases between the germline ends. From germline, CDR1 is SGDLS and CDR2 YYNGEE. The CDR3 has 15 amino acids. CDR3 in amino acids: CASSVGGGPNNEQFF. Here the CDR3 DNA reads TGTGCCAGCAGCGTAGGTGGGGGGCCAAACAATGAGCAGTTCTTC.

The chain carries TRBV19 and TRBJ1-6; 7 bases agree with TRBD1. Germline trimming cut 5 bases from V and 6 bases from J; bases unmatched to any gene: 4. This CDR3 comprises 14 residues. CDR1 is LNHDA, CDR2 SQIVND, per germline (reference sequence). The CDR3 loop is CASSWGQPNSPLHF. The CDR3 bases are TGTGCCAGTAGTTGGGGACAGCCTAATTCACCCCTCCACTTT.

The V and J genes are TRBV11-3 and TRBJ2-1; maybe TRBD2 (6 bases). The CDR3 runs 15 residues. The germline gives CDR1 SGHNT, CDR2 YENEEA. The V end was cut by 4 bases, the J end by 4 bases, with 14 bases between. The CDR3 DNA sequence: TGTGCCAGCAGCTGGGACTCTTCCCTTTACAATGAGCAGTTCTTC. It translates to CASSWDSSLYNEQFF.